The 4 T cell receptor beta chains presented below share a single source sample, sequenced in a study of OX40 agonist ivuxolimab in advanced cancers. Library preparation used the immunoSEQ multiplex PCR assay. Not all clones reach the TCRdb copy of this immuneACCESS table, which keeps in-frame sequences only. Checked studies attribute under half of the gap to unresolved V genes and leave the rest unexplained. For this sample the table gives tens of thousands of clones, of which 80% to 90% were detected only once. The ten biggest clones cover approximately 4% of the sample. The sequencing here drew on CD4+ or CD8+ T cells sorted from blood, taken in a trial of the OX40 agonist ivuxolimab. The receptor set was obtained from an adult with an advanced solid tumor such as melanoma, head and neck, liver or kidney cancer.

This chain links TRBV18 with TRBJ2-7, with D perhaps matching TRBD1 or TRBD2 (5 bases each). The CDR3 totals 14 residues. The germline gives CDR1 KGHSH, CDR2 LQKENI. V gave up 0 bases and J gave up 9 bases, with 15 bases separating them. The CDR3 loop reads CASSPPGVASMQYF. Here the CDR3 DNA reads TGTGCCAGCTCACCACCGGGGGTAGCTTCGATGCAGTACTTC.

The V call is TRBV5-4, the J call TRBJ2-7, with TRBD2 matching over 15 bases. The junction had 3 bases not matched to a gene; V was cut back by 4 bases and J by 4 bases. Germline values: CDR1 SGHNT, CDR2 YYREEE (reference sequence). The CDR3 totals 15 residues. The CDR3 region is CASSTGTSGRYEQYF. In nucleotides, the CDR3 is TGTGCCAGCAGCACAGGGACTAGCGGGAGGTACGAGCAGTACTTC.

The chain recombines TRBV19 with TRBJ2-5; 10 bases agree with TRBD2. The J call may be mistaken, given a closer DNA end match to TRBJ2-7. The CDR3 is 16 amino acids. Germline lookup yields CDR1 LNHDA and CDR2 SQIVND (reference sequence). The CDR3 loop reads CASSTRAGGGSYEQYF. CDR3 nucleotides: TGTGCCAGTAGTACTAGAGCGGGAGGGGGCTCCTACGAGCAGTACTTC.

The J gene is TRBJ1-2, the V gene TRBV15, with 7 bases that match TRBD1. Germline assignment: CDR1 LNHNV and CDR2 YYDKDF (reference sequence). There are 15 residues in the CDR3. Trimming took 4 bases from V and 3 from J; bases not matched to a gene: 8. The CDR3 loop is CATSTATGTDYGYTF. CDR3 bases: TGTGCCACCAGCACAGCTACAGGGACAGACTATGGCTACACCTTC. Full variable domain (outside the CDR3, taken from reference TRBV15 and TRBJ1-2): DAMVIQNPRYQVTQFGKPVTLSCSQTLNHNVMYWYQQKSSQAPKLLFHYYDKDFNNEADTPDNFQSRRPNTSFCFLDIRSPGLGDTAMYLCATSTATGTDYGYTFGSGTRLTVV.